The rows below give T cell receptor beta chains drawn from one sample of a study of identical twins. TCRdb re-called the 5' RACE reads with MiXCR, one entry per CDR3 protein. The data hold some 97,000 distinct CDR3 sequences, with just under 6% observed a single time. Sample: memory T cells sorted from blood. The receptors were gathered from a woman in her 50s in good health. CDR3s include the opening cysteine and the closing phenylalanine or tryptophan. The D gene is left open where the match is weak. Clone size is stated in some rows and not others, as once, few, many or a class when expanded.

CDR3 DNA: TGTGCCATCAGTGAGTCGACAGGGAGCGGTCAGCCCCAGCATTTT
CDR3 protein: CAISESTGSGQPQHF
D gene: TRBD1
V gene: TRBV10-3
clone size: many
J gene: TRBJ1-5

CDR3 DNA: TGTGCCAGCAGCCCAAGGACAGCCGATACGCAGTATTTT
CDR3 protein: CASSPRTADTQYF
D gene: .
V gene: TRBV14
clone size: few
J gene: TRBJ2-3

CDR3 DNA: TGTGCCACCAGCCCGGCACGGGACTCGACTGAAGCTTTCTTT
CDR3 protein: CATSPARDSTEAFF
D gene: .
V gene: TRBV24-1
clone size: .
J gene: TRBJ1-1

CDR3 DNA: TGTGCCAGCAGCCCCAGCATCGGGACAGGCTGGGGCACAGATACGCAGTATTTT
CDR3 protein: CASSPSIGTGWGTDTQYF
D gene: TRBD1
V gene: TRBV9
clone size: many
J gene: TRBJ2-3

CDR3 DNA: TGTGCCAGCAGTGAATTTAGGGACAGCGATCTCACTGAAGCTTTCTTT
CDR3 protein: CASSEFRDSDLTEAFF
D gene: TRBD1
V gene: TRBV25-1
clone size: .
J gene: TRBJ1-1

CDR3 DNA: TGCAGTGCTAGAGAAGGGGGGGGAGGTAATCAGCCCCAGCATTTT
CDR3 protein: CSAREGGGGNQPQHF
D gene: .
V gene: TRBV20-1
clone size: many
J gene: TRBJ1-5

CDR3 DNA: TGTGCCAGTAGTATAGGACACCGCAATCAGCCCCAGCATTTT
CDR3 protein: CASSIGHRNQPQHF
D gene: .
V gene: TRBV19
clone size: few
J gene: TRBJ1-5

CDR3 DNA: TGTGCCAGCAGCCCCCAGCTCTCTAGCACAGATACGCAGTATTTT
CDR3 protein: CASSPQLSSTDTQYF
D gene: .
V gene: TRBV12-3/TRBV12-4
clone size: .
J gene: TRBJ2-3

CDR3 DNA: TGTGCCAGCAGCTTGAACGACAGGGGTGGCTACACCTTC
CDR3 protein: CASSLNDRGGYTF
D gene: TRBD1
V gene: TRBV5-8
clone size: .
J gene: TRBJ1-2

CDR3 DNA: TGTGCCAGCAGGGGGGACCGCGCGAACACCGGGGAGCTGTTTTTT
CDR3 protein: CASRGDRANTGELFF
D gene: .
V gene: TRBV6-1
clone size: many
J gene: TRBJ2-2

CDR3 DNA: TGTGCCAGCAGTTTAAACAGATACAAGGAGACCCAGTACTTC
CDR3 protein: CASSLNRYKETQYF
D gene: .
V gene: TRBV12-3/TRBV12-4
clone size: many
J gene: TRBJ2-5

CDR3 DNA: TGTGCCAGCAGCCATGATTGGGTTACCGGGGAGCTGTTTTTT
CDR3 protein: CASSHDWVTGELFF
D gene: .
V gene: TRBV3-1
clone size: many
J gene: TRBJ2-2

CDR3 DNA: TGCAGTGCTATCCGGGACGGACAAGAGACCCAGTACTTC
CDR3 protein: CSAIRDGQETQYF
D gene: .
V gene: TRBV20-1
clone size: many
J gene: TRBJ2-5

CDR3 DNA: TGTGCCATCAGGGCGACAGGGGAGAGTTCCGGGGAGCTGTTTTTT
CDR3 protein: CAIRATGESSGELFF
D gene: TRBD1
V gene: TRBV10-3
clone size: many
J gene: TRBJ2-2

CDR3 DNA: TGTGCCAGCAGCTTACGACAGGGCTATGGCTACACCTTC
CDR3 protein: CASSLRQGYGYTF
D gene: TRBD1
V gene: TRBV6-5
clone size: many
J gene: TRBJ1-2

CDR3 DNA: TGTGCCAGCAGCCAAGGTGGACTAGCGGGAGGAGGGGGGTCCTACAATGAGCAGTTCTTC
CDR3 protein: CASSQGGLAGGGGSYNEQFF
D gene: TRBD2
V gene: TRBV3-1
clone size: many
J gene: TRBJ2-1

CDR3 DNA: TGTGCCAGTACCACTCAGAAGGGGGCCGGGGAGCTGTTTTTT
CDR3 protein: CASTTQKGAGELFF
D gene: .
V gene: TRBV19
clone size: many
J gene: TRBJ2-2

CDR3 DNA: TGTGCCAGCAGCCAAGGAATTAGCGGGAGAACTTCCTACAATGAGCAGTTCTTC
CDR3 protein: CASSQGISGRTSYNEQFF
D gene: TRBD2
V gene: TRBV3-1
clone size: many
J gene: TRBJ2-1

CDR3 DNA: TGTGCCAGCAGCCAAGACCTTGATTCACCCCTCCACTTT
CDR3 protein: CASSQDLDSPLHF
D gene: .
V gene: TRBV3-1
clone size: many
J gene: TRBJ1-6

CDR3 DNA: TGCAGTGCTAGACCGGGACACTTAACCTTTGGGGAGACCCAGTACTTC
CDR3 protein: CSARPGHLTFGETQYF
D gene: .
V gene: TRBV20-1
clone size: many
J gene: TRBJ2-5

CDR3 DNA: TGCAGTGCCAAACGTGGTGGAGTCATCACAGATACGCAGTATTTT
CDR3 protein: CSAKRGGVITDTQYF
D gene: .
V gene: TRBV20-1
clone size: many
J gene: TRBJ2-3

CDR3 DNA: TGCAGTGCTAGTGGGCAGACGGATCAGCCCCAGCATTTT
CDR3 protein: CSASGQTDQPQHF
D gene: .
V gene: TRBV20-1
clone size: many
J gene: TRBJ1-5

CDR3 DNA: TGTGCCAGCAGCCAAGAAGGAGGACAGTCCCATGGCTACACCTTC
CDR3 protein: CASSQEGGQSHGYTF
D gene: .
V gene: TRBV3-1
clone size: many
J gene: TRBJ1-2

CDR3 DNA: TGCAGTGCTTTTGCGGCAGATACGCAGTATTTT
CDR3 protein: CSAFAADTQYF
D gene: .
V gene: TRBV20-1
clone size: many
J gene: TRBJ2-3

CDR3 DNA: TGCAGTGCACCCCCGGGACAGGGAGTATCAGATACGCAGTATTTT
CDR3 protein: CSAPPGQGVSDTQYF
D gene: TRBD1
V gene: TRBV20-1
clone size: .
J gene: TRBJ2-3

CDR3 DNA: TGCAGCGTTAGACAGGCAAACACCGGGGAGCTGTTTTTT
CDR3 protein: CSVRQANTGELFF
D gene: .
V gene: TRBV29-1
clone size: many
J gene: TRBJ2-2

CDR3 DNA: TGTGCCAGCAGCCACCGGAGGGGCACCGGGGAGCTGTTTTTT
CDR3 protein: CASSHRRGTGELFF
D gene: .
V gene: TRBV13
clone size: many
J gene: TRBJ2-2

CDR3 DNA: TGTGCCAGCTCACCGAGGGTAGCGACGAACACCGGGGAGCTGTTTTTT
CDR3 protein: CASSPRVATNTGELFF
D gene: .
V gene: TRBV18
clone size: many
J gene: TRBJ2-2

CDR3 DNA: TGTGCCAGCAGCTCGACCGGGGGACCCTTCGGAGCTTTCTTT
CDR3 protein: CASSSTGGPFGAFF
D gene: .
V gene: TRBV7-6
clone size: few
J gene: TRBJ1-1

CDR3 DNA: TGCGCCAGCAGCAGGGTCAGCGATGGGGATACGCAGTATTTT
CDR3 protein: CASSRVSDGDTQYF
D gene: .
V gene: TRBV5-1
clone size: .
J gene: TRBJ2-3

CDR3 DNA: TGTGCCAGCAGCCCCGGAAGGGACTCCCCCCAAGAGACCCAGTACTTC
CDR3 protein: CASSPGRDSPQETQYF
D gene: .
V gene: TRBV13
clone size: many
J gene: TRBJ2-5

CDR3 DNA: TGTGCTAGCAGCCCGGGGACAGGGGGGACGGGCGAGCAGTACTTC
CDR3 protein: CASSPGTGGTGEQYF
D gene: TRBD1
V gene: TRBV7-7
clone size: many
J gene: TRBJ2-7

CDR3 DNA: TGTGCCAGCAGCGTACAGGGGCCCCCAACTGAAGCTTTCTTT
CDR3 protein: CASSVQGPPTEAFF
D gene: .
V gene: TRBV9
clone size: many
J gene: TRBJ1-1

CDR3 DNA: TGTGCCAGCAGTGGAACAGGTGCCACTGAAGCTTTCTTT
CDR3 protein: CASSGTGATEAFF
D gene: .
V gene: TRBV2
clone size: many
J gene: TRBJ1-1

CDR3 DNA: TGTGCCAGCAGACCCCAAGGCGGGAGAGGTTCCTACGAGCAGTACTTC
CDR3 protein: CASRPQGGRGSYEQYF
D gene: TRBD2
V gene: TRBV27
clone size: many
J gene: TRBJ2-7

CDR3 DNA: TGTGCCACCAGTCACCTCCGGGGGAACAATGAGCAGTTCTTC
CDR3 protein: CATSHLRGNNEQFF
D gene: .
V gene: TRBV24-1
clone size: many
J gene: TRBJ2-1

CDR3 DNA: TGCAGCGTTGGGCGACCCACAGGGCCCCAGCATTTT
CDR3 protein: CSVGRPTGPQHF
D gene: .
V gene: TRBV29-1
clone size: many
J gene: TRBJ1-5

CDR3 DNA: TGTGCCAGCAGTTCCGGGACAAGAAGCAATCAGCCCCAGCATTTT
CDR3 protein: CASSSGTRSNQPQHF
D gene: .
V gene: TRBV6-2/TRBV6-3
clone size: many
J gene: TRBJ1-5

CDR3 DNA: TGTGCCAGCAGTGGTGACGGGGGGCAACAGCCCCAGCATTTT
CDR3 protein: CASSGDGGQQPQHF
D gene: .
V gene: TRBV27
clone size: many
J gene: TRBJ1-5

CDR3 DNA: TGCGCCAGCAGCTTGGTGATAAAAGAGACCCAGTACTTC
CDR3 protein: CASSLVIKETQYF
D gene: .
V gene: TRBV5-1
clone size: many
J gene: TRBJ2-5

CDR3 DNA: TGTGCCAGCAGCTTAGCTACGGCCGGGGTGGACATTCAGTACTTC
CDR3 protein: CASSLATAGVDIQYF
D gene: .
V gene: TRBV7-9
clone size: many
J gene: TRBJ2-4

CDR3 DNA: TGTGCCAGCAGCCAGGAACTAGCCTCGGGCAATGAGCAGTTCTTC
CDR3 protein: CASSQELASGNEQFF
D gene: .
V gene: TRBV14
clone size: .
J gene: TRBJ2-1

CDR3 DNA: TGTGCCAGTAGTGGGGGACTAGCGGACTCCTACCATGAGCAGTTCTTC
CDR3 protein: CASSGGLADSYHEQFF
D gene: TRBD2
V gene: TRBV19
clone size: .
J gene: TRBJ2-1

CDR3 DNA: TGTGCCAGCAGCTCCTTGGGGTCGGGGGGACAAGAGACCCAGTACTTC
CDR3 protein: CASSSLGSGGQETQYF
D gene: TRBD2
V gene: TRBV13
clone size: many
J gene: TRBJ2-5

CDR3 DNA: TGTGCCAGCAGCTTAGTCGGCGGTGGGGAGACCCAGTACTTC
CDR3 protein: CASSLVGGGETQYF
D gene: .
V gene: TRBV7-6
clone size: many
J gene: TRBJ2-5

CDR3 DNA: TGCAGTGCTAGAGATTGGTTGAGGGGCGATCAGCCCCAGCATTTT
CDR3 protein: CSARDWLRGDQPQHF
D gene: .
V gene: TRBV20-1
clone size: .
J gene: TRBJ1-5

CDR3 DNA: TGTGCCAGCAGCGCTACCCGGGGTCCCTACAATGAGCAGTTCTTC
CDR3 protein: CASSATRGPYNEQFF
D gene: .
V gene: TRBV5-6
clone size: many
J gene: TRBJ2-1

CDR3 DNA: TGTGCCAGTAGTATTGGAGGACTCTTCCGGGATGAGCAGTTCTTC
CDR3 protein: CASSIGGLFRDEQFF
D gene: .
V gene: TRBV19
clone size: many
J gene: TRBJ2-1

CDR3 DNA: TGTGCCAGCAGCCCTCGGGGGCGGAATGAGCAGTTCTTC
CDR3 protein: CASSPRGRNEQFF
D gene: .
V gene: TRBV11-1
clone size: many
J gene: TRBJ2-1

CDR3 DNA: TGTGCCAGCAGGACAGGGGTACGCACCGGGGAGCTGTTTTTT
CDR3 protein: CASRTGVRTGELFF
D gene: TRBD1
V gene: TRBV12-3/TRBV12-4
clone size: many
J gene: TRBJ2-2

CDR3 DNA: TGTGCCAGCTCCCCAAAAGGGGGACAGGGAATTGGCTACACCTTC
CDR3 protein: CASSPKGGQGIGYTF
D gene: TRBD1
V gene: TRBV18
clone size: .
J gene: TRBJ1-2

CDR3 DNA: TGTGCCAGCAGTCCCCGACAGACCGATCAGCCCCAGCATTTT
CDR3 protein: CASSPRQTDQPQHF
D gene: .
V gene: TRBV12-3/TRBV12-4
clone size: few
J gene: TRBJ1-5

CDR3 DNA: TGTGCCAGCAGCCAAGTTGAGGGCGAGCAGTACTTC
CDR3 protein: CASSQVEGEQYF
D gene: .
V gene: TRBV3-1
clone size: many
J gene: TRBJ2-7

CDR3 DNA: TGTGCCTGGAGTGTAATGACAGGCCCGAGCGAGCAGTACTTC
CDR3 protein: CAWSVMTGPSEQYF
D gene: .
V gene: TRBV30
clone size: .
J gene: TRBJ2-7

CDR3 DNA: TGCGCCAGCAGCGGATCAGGGGGCTCGGGAGAGCAGTACTTC
CDR3 protein: CASSGSGGSGEQYF
D gene: TRBD1
V gene: TRBV5-1
clone size: many
J gene: TRBJ2-7

CDR3 DNA: TGTGCCAGCAGCGTCCCTGGGCAGGCCGAAGCTTTCTTT
CDR3 protein: CASSVPGQAEAFF
D gene: .
V gene: TRBV11-2
clone size: .
J gene: TRBJ1-1

CDR3 DNA: TGCGCCAGCAGCTTCGGACAGGCCCACTATGGCTACACCTTC
CDR3 protein: CASSFGQAHYGYTF
D gene: TRBD1
V gene: TRBV5-1
clone size: many
J gene: TRBJ1-2

CDR3 DNA: TGTGCCTCCACGACCGGGACTAGGGCGAATGAGCAGTTCTTC
CDR3 protein: CASTTGTRANEQFF
D gene: TRBD2
V gene: TRBV30
clone size: many
J gene: TRBJ2-1

CDR3 DNA: TGCAGTGCTGCCCCGGGGGAAACGCAGTATTTT
CDR3 protein: CSAAPGETQYF
D gene: .
V gene: TRBV20-1
clone size: many
J gene: TRBJ2-3

CDR3 DNA: TGTGCCAGTCACCCGGGGCCTAGCGGGTTCACAGATACGCAGTATTTT
CDR3 protein: CASHPGPSGFTDTQYF
D gene: TRBD2
V gene: TRBV19
clone size: few
J gene: TRBJ2-3